This TCR beta chain is drawn from a study of Ad26.COV2.S vaccination and SARS-CoV-2 variants. As for the study in general: Ad26.COV2.S shots went into the muscle once or twice, 56 days apart. Study results and limitations: Measurement of non-spike TCR breadth gave similar results in vaccine and placebo recipients. It was vaccine recipients, not placebo recipients, who had the higher spike-specific TCR breadth.

Turning to this clone: The antigen remains unidentified.

Method: immunoSEQ multiplex PCR; TCRdb's copy keeps in-frame clones and lacks some. Among a few hundred thousand clones listed, 90% were seen once. Stated treatment: 19 received Ad26.COV2.S at low or high dose, single or two shots; about 5 received placebo; per-sample allocation not given. Sample collection was performed on day 63 after the first vaccine or placebo injection. This CDR3 is built from 14 residues. V shed 5 bases and J 5 bases; nucleotides not matched to a gene: 8. Germline CDR1 reads SGHTA; CDR2 reads FQGNSA. This clonotype was sampled from a person aged 18-60 years who received the Ad26.COV2.S COVID-19 vaccine or a placebo. V usage is TRBV7-2 and J usage is TRBJ2-5, with TRBD1 matching over 7 bases. Sequencing used peripheral blood, obtained in a trial of Ad26.COV2.S vaccine versus placebo. CDR3: CASSPTGTEETQYF. The DNA of the CDR3 is TGTGCCAGCAGCCCGACAGGGACGGAGGAGACCCAGTACTTC.